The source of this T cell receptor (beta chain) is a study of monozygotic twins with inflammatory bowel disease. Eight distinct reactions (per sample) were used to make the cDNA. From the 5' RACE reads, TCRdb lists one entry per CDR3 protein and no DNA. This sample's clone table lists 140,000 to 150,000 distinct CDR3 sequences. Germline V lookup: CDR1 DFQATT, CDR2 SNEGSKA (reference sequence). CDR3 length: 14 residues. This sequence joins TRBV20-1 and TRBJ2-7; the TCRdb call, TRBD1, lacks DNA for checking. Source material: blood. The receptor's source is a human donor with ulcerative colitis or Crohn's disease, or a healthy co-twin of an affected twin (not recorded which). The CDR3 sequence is CSASSAGGSYEQYF.